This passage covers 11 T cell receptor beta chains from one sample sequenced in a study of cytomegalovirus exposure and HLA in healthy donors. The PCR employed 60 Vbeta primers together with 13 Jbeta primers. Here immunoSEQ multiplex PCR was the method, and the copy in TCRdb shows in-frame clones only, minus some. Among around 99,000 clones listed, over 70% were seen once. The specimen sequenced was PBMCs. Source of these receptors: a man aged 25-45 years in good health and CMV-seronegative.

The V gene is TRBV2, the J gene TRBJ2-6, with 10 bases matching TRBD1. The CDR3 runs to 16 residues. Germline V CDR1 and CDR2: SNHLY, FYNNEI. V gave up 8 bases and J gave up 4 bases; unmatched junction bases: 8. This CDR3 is CASRDRGRTGANVLTF. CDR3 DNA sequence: TGTGCCAGCCGGGACAGGGGAAGGACCGGGGCCAACGTCCTGACTTTC. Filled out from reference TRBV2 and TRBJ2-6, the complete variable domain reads EPEVTQTPSHQVTQMGQEVILRCVPISNHLYFYWYRQILGQKVEFLVSFYNNEISEKSEIFDDQFSVERPDGSNFTLKIRSTKLEDSAMYFCASRDRGRTGANVLTFGAGSRLTVL.

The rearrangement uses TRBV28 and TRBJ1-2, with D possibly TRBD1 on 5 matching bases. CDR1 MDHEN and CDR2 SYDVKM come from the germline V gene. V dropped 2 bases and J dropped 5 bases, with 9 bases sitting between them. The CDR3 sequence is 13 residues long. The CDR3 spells CASSLGSGYGYTF. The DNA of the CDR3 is TGTGCCAGCAGTTTAGGGTCAGGGTATGGCTACACCTTC.

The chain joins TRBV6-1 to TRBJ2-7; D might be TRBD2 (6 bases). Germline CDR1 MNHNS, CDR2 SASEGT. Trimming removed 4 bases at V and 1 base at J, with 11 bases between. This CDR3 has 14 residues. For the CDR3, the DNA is TGTGCCAGCAGTGCGATAGGACTATCCTACGAGCAGTACTTC. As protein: CASSAIGLSYEQYF.

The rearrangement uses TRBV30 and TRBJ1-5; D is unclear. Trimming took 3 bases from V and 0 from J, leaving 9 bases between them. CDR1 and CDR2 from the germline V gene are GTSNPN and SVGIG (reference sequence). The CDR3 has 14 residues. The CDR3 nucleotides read TGTGCCTGGAGCGGGGTGCATAGCAATCAGCCCCAGCATTTT. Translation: CAWSGVHSNQPQHF.

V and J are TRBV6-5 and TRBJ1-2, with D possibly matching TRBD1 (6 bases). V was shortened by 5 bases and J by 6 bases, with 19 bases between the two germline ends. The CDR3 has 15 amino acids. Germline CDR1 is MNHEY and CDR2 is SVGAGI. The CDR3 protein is CASSSPRRGTDGYTF. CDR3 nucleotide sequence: TGTGCCAGCAGTAGCCCCCGCAGGGGCACGGATGGCTACACCTTC.

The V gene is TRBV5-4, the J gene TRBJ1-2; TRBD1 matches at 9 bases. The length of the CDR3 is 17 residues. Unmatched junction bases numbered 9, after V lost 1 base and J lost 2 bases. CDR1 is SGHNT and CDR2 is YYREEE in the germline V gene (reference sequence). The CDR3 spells CASSLSDLGQGNYGYTF. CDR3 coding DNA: TGTGCCAGCAGCTTGTCGGATTTAGGACAGGGGAACTATGGCTACACCTTC.

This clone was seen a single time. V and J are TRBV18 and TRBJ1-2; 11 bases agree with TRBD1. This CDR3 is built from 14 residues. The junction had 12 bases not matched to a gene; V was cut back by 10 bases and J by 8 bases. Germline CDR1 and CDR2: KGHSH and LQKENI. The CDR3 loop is CATNAMGQGEGYTF. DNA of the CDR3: TGTGCCACCAACGCTATGGGACAGGGGGAAGGCTACACCTTC.

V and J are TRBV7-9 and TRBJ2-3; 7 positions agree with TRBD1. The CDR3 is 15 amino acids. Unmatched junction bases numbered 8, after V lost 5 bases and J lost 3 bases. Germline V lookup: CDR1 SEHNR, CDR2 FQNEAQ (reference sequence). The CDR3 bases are TGTGCCAGCAGCCCGTCCGGGACAGCAACAGATACGCAGTATTTT. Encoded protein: CASSPSGTATDTQYF.

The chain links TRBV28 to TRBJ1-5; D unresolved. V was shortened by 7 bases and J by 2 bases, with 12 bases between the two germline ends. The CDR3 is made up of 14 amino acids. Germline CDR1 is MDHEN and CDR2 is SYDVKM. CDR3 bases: TGTGCCAGCATAAAGGGAGGAGGCAATCAGCCCCAGCATTTT. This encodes CASIKGGGNQPQHF.

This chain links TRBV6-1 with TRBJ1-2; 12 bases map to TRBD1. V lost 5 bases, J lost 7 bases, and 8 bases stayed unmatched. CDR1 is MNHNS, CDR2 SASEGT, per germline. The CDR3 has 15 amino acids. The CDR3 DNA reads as TGTGCCAGCAGTTCACGAGGGGACAGGGGGCTTGGCTACACCTTC. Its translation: CASSSRGDRGLGYTF.

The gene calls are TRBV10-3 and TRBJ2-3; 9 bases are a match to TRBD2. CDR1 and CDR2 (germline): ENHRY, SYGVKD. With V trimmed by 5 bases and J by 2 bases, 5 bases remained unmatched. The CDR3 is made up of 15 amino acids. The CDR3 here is CAISSAGGNTDTQYF. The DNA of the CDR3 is TGTGCCATCAGTTCCGCGGGGGGGAACACAGATACGCAGTATTTT.